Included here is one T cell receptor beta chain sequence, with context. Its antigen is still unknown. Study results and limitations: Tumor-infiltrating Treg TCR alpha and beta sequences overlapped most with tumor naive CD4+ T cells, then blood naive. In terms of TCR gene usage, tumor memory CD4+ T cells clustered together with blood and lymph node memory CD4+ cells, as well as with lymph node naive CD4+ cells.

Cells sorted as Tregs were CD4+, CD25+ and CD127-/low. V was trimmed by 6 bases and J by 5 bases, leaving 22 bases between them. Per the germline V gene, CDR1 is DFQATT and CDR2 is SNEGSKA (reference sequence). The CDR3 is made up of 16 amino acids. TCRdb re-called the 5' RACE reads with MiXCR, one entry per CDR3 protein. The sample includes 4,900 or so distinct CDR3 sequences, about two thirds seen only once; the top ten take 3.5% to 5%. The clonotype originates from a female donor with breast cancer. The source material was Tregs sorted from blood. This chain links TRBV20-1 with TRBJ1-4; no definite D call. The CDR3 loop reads CSAKEPRPRTNEKLFF. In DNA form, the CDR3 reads TGCAGTGCCAAAGAGCCCAGGCCGCGGACGAATGAAAAACTGTTTTTT.